Included here is one T cell receptor (beta chain) sequence, with context. Antigen specificity is unknown. The record originates from a study of shared clonotypes between healthy human individuals. Study-wide findings and caveats: The expectation was that sequencing depth would affect clonotype sharing among donors.

Per the original methods: Owing to the provision of junction-only sequences devoid of quality scores by immunoSEQ, filtering differed. Sequencing was performed with immunoSEQ multiplex PCR; in TCRdb, only in-frame clones are kept and a portion is missing. That table furnishes V, J and clone size, whereas the DNA furnished D and trimming. The repertoire holds more than 2 million clones, with approximately 95% as singletons. This CDR3 has 19 residues. The ends were cut back, 5 bases at V and 0 bases at J, with 26 bases in the middle. Per the germline V gene, CDR1 is MNHEY and CDR2 is SMNVEV (reference sequence).

This clonotype was obtained from a man younger than 35 in good health. Sequencing was done on a sample of naive CD4+ T cells sorted from blood. Sample subset: CD45RA+ positively selected. This sequence joins TRBV27 and TRBJ2-7, with D possibly TRBD1 on 6 matching bases. The CDR3 reads CASSPIIPHRERGSYEQYF. The CDR3 nucleotides read TGTGCCAGCAGTCCGATCATACCCCACAGGGAGAGGGGCTCCTACGAGCAGTACTTC.